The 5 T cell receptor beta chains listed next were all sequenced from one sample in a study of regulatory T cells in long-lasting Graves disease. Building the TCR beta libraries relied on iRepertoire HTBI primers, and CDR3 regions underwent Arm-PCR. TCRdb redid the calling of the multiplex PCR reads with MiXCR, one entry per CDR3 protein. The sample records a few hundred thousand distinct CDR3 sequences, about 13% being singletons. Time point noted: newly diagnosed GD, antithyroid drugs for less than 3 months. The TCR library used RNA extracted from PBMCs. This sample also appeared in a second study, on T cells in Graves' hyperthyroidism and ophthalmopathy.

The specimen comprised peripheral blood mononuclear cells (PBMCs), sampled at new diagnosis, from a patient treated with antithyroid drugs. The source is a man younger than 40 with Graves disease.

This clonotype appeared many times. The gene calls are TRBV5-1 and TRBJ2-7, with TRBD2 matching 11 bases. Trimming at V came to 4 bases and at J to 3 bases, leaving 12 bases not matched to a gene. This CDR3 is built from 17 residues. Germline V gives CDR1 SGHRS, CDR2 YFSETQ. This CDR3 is CASSPSPTSGGFYEQYF. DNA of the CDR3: TGCGCCAGCAGCCCAAGCCCTACTAGCGGGGGATTCTACGAGCAGTACTTC. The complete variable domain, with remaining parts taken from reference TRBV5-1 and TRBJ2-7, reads KAGVTQTPRYLIKTRGQQVTLSCSPISGHRSVSWYQQTPGQGLQFLFEYFSETQRNKGNFPGRFSGRQFSNSRSEMNVSTLELGDSALYLCASSPSPTSGGFYEQYFGPGTRLTVT.

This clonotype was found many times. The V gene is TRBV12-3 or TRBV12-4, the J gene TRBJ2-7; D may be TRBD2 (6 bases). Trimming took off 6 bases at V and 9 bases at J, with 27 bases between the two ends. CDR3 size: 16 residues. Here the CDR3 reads CASSPTSRRVDSRQYF. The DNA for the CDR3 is TGTGCCAGCAGCCCGACTAGTCGGCGGGTGGATTCGAGGCAGTACTTC.

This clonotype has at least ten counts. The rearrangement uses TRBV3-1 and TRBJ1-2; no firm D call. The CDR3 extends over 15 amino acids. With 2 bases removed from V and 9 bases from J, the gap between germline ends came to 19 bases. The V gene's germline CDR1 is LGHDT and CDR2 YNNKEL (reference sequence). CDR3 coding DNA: TGTGCCAGCAGCCAAAGTTCCATATCGACGGGAAGCTACACCTTC. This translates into CASSQSSISTGSYTF.

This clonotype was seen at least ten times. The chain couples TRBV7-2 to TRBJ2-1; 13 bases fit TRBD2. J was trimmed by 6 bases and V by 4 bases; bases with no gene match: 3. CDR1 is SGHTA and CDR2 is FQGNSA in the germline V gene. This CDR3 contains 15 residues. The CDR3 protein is CASSWTSGSFNEQFF. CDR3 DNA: TGTGCCAGCAGCTGGACTAGCGGGAGTTTCAATGAGCAGTTCTTC.

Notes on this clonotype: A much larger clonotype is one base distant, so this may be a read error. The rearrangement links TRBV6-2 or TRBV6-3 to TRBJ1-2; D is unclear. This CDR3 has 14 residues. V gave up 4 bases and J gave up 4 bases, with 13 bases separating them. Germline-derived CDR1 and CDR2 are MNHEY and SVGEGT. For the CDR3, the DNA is TGTGCCAGCAGTTTAAGTGCGGGAAGCTATGGCTACACCTTC. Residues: CASSLSAGSYGYTF.